This record concerns one TCR beta chain sequence. Its antigen remains unidentified. The entry originates in a study of cytomegalovirus exposure and HLA in healthy donors. Study-wide context: As released early, the data held 70 million to 100 million unique TCRs from HLA-typed donors. Study-level points and caveats: TCR beta sequences numbering over 15,000 were associated with HLA alleles at 0.05 false discovery rate in a later analysis. When the data were analyzed later, several of the most significant clusters appeared to be linked to common viral pathogens.

PCR was performed using 60 Vbeta and 13 Jbeta primers. TCRdb's table, derived via immunoSEQ multiplex PCR, lists solely in-frame clones and lacks some. Of approximately 150,000 clones in the sample, 81% are singletons; the top ten hold roughly 13%. V shed 0 bases and J shed 7 bases, with 10 bases lying between them. Germline lookup yields CDR1 SGHRS and CDR2 YFSETQ. This CDR3 has 14 residues. This chain joins TRBV5-1 and TRBJ2-2; maybe TRBD2 (5 bases). The sequenced material came from PBMCs. This TCR came from a woman aged 50 to 65 in good health and CMV-seronegative. The CDR3 loop reads CASSLDGDNGELFF. The CDR3 bases are TGCGCCAGCAGCTTGGACGGGGATAACGGGGAGCTGTTTTTT.